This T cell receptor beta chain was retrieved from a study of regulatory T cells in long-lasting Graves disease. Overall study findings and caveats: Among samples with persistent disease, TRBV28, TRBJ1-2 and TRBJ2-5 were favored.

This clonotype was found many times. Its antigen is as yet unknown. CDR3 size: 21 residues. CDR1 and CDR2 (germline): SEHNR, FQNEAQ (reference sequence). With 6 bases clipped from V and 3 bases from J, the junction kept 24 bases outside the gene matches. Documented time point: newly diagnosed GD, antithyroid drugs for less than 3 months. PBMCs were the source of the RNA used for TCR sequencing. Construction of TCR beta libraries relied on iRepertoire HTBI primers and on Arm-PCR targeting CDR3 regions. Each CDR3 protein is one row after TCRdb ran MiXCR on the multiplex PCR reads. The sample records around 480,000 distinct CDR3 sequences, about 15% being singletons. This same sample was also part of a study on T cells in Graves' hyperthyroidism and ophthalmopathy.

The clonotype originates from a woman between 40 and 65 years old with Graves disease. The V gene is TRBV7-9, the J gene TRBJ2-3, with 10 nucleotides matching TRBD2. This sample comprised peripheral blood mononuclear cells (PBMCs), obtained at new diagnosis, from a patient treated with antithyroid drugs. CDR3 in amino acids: CASSYYTRTSGDLRGTDTQYF. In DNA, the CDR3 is TGTGCCAGCAGTTACTACACTCGGACTAGCGGAGACCTTAGAGGGACAGATACGCAGTATTTT.